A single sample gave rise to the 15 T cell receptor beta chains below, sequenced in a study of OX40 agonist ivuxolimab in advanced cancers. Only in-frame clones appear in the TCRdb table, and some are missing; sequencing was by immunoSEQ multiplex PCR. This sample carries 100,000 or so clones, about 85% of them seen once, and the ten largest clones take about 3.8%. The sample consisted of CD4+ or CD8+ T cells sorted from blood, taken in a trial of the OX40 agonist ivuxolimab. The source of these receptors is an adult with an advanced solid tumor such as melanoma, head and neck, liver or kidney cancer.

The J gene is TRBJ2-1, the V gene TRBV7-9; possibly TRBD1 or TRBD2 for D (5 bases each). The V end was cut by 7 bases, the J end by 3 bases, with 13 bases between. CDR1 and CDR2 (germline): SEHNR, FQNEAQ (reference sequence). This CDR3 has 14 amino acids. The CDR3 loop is CASNFGTGYNEQFF. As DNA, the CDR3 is TGTGCCAGCAACTTCGGGACGGGCTACAATGAGCAGTTCTTC.

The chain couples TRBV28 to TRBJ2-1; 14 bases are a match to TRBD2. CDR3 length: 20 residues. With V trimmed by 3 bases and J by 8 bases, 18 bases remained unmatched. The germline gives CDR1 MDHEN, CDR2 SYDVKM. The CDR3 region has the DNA TGTGCCAGCAGTTTTTGGGACAGGGGGCCGACTAGCGGGAGGGCCTATGAGCAGTTCTTC. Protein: CASSFWDRGPTSGRAYEQFF.

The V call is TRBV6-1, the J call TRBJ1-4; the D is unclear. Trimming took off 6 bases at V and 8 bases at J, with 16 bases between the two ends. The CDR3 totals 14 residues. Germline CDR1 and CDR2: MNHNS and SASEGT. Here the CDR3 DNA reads TGTGCCAGCAGCCAGACCCTGGGTGAGGAAAAACTGTTTTTT. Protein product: CASSQTLGEEKLFF.

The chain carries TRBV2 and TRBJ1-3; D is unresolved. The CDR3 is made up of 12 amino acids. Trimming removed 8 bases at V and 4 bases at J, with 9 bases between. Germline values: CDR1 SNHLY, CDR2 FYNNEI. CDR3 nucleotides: TGTGCCAGCCCTGCTGGGGGAAACACCATATATTTT. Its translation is CASPAGGNTIYF.

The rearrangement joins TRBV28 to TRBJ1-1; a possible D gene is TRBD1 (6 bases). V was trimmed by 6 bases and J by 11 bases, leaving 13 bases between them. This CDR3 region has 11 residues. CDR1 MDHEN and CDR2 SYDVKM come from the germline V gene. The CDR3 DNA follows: TGTGCCAGCAGCCCGGACAGTCGGGCTTTCTTT. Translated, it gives CASSPDSRAFF.

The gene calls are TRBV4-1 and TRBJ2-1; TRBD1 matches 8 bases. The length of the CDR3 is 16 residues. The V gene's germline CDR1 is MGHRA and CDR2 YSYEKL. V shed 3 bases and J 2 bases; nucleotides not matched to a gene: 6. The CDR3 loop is CASSHEPGGAYNEQFF. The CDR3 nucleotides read TGCGCCAGCAGCCACGAACCAGGGGGCGCCTACAATGAGCAGTTCTTC.

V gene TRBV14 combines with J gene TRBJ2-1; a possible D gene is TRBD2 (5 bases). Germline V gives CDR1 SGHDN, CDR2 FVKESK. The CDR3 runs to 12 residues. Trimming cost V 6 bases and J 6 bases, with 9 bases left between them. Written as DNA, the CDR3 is TGTGCCAGCAGTCCCGAGGGCAATGAGCAGTTCTTC. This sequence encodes CASSPEGNEQFF.

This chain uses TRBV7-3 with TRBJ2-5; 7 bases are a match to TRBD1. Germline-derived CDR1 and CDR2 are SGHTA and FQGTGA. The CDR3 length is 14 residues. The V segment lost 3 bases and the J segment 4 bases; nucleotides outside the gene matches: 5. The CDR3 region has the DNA TGTGCCAGCAGCTTGCAAGGGGGCCCAGAGACCCAGTACTTC. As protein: CASSLQGGPETQYF.

CDR3 region: CASSFGGGWSVKNIQYF. The DNA for the CDR3 is TGTGCCAGCAGCTTTGGGGGTGGGTGGTCGGTCAAAAACATTCAGTACTTC. The chain couples TRBV11-3 to TRBJ2-4; the D gene could be TRBD1 or TRBD2 (5 bases each). Germline CDR1 reads SGHNT; CDR2 reads YENEEA. The CDR3 covers 17 residues. Trimming took off 3 bases at V and 3 bases at J, with 18 bases between the two ends.

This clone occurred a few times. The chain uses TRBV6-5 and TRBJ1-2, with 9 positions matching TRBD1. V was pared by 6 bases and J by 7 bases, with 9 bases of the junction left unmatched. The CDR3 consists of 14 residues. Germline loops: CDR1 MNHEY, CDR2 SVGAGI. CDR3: CASRTGGPTGGYTF. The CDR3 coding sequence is TGTGCCAGCAGGACAGGGGGGCCCACGGGTGGCTACACCTTC.

Here the CDR3 reads CASSLGLAGVFQETQYF. The CDR3 region has the DNA TGTGCCAGCAGCTTAGGTCTAGCGGGAGTATTCCAAGAGACCCAGTACTTC. V is TRBV13 and J is TRBJ2-5, with 10 bases fitting TRBD2. Unmatched junction bases numbered 5, after V lost 0 bases and J lost 1 base. This CDR3 spans 17 amino acids. The germline CDR1 and CDR2 sequences are PRHDT and FYEKMQ (reference sequence).

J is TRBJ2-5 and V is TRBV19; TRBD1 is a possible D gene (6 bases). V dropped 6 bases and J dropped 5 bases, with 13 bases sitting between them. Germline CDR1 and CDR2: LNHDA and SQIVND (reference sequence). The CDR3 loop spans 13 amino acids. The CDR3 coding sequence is TGTGCCAGTAGAGTCAGGGGAGAGGAGACCCAGTACTTC. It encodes CASRVRGEETQYF.

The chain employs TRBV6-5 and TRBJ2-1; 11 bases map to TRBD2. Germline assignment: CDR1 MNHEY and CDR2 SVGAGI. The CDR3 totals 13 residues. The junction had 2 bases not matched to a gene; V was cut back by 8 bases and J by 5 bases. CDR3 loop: CASRLAGNNEQFF. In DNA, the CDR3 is TGTGCCAGCCGACTAGCGGGAAACAATGAGCAGTTCTTC.

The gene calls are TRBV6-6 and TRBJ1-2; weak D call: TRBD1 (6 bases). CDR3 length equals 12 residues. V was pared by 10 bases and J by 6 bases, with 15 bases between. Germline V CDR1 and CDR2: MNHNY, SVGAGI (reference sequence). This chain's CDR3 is CAIGGHFHGYTF. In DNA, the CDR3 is TGTGCCATCGGGGGACATTTTCATGGCTACACCTTC.

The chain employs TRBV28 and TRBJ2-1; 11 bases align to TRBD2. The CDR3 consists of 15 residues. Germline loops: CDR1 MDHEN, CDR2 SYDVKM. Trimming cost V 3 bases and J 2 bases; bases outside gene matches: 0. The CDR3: CASSFSGRAYNEQFF. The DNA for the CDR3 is TGTGCCAGCAGTTTTAGCGGGAGGGCCTACAATGAGCAGTTCTTC.